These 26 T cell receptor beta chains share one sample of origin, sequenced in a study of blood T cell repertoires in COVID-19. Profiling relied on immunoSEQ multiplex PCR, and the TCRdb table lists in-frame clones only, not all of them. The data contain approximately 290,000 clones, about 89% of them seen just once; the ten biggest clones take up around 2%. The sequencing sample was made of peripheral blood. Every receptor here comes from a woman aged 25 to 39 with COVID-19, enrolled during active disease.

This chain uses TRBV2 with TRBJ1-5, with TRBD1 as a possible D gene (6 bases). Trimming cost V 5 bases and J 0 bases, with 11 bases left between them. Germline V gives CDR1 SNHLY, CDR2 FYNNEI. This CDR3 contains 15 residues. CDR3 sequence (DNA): TGTGCCAGCAGTCCCACAGGGTATAGCAATCAGCCCCAGCATTTT. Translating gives CASSPTGYSNQPQHF.

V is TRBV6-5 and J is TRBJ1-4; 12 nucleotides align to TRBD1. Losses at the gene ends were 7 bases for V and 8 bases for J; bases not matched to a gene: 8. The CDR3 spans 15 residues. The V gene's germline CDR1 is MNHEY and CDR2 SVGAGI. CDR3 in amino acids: CASNVGTGGQEKLFF. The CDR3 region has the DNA TGTGCCAGCAACGTAGGGACAGGGGGCCAGGAAAAACTGTTTTTT.

The CDR3: CASSVGGLNQETQYF. The DNA of the CDR3 is TGTGCCAGCAGCGTAGGTGGACTGAACCAAGAGACCCAGTACTTC. The chain employs TRBV9 and TRBJ2-5; D may be TRBD2 (5 bases). Looked up from germline, CDR1 is SGDLS and CDR2 is YYNGEE. Deletions cut 0 bases from V and 0 bases from J, with 9 bases between. The CDR3 runs 15 residues.

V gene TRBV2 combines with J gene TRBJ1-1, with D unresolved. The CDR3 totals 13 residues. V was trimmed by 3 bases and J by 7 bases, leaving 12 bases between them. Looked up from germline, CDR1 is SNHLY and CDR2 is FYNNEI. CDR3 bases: TGTGCCAGCAGTGACCAGAGGGAGGTTGAAGCTTTCTTT. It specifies CASSDQREVEAFF.

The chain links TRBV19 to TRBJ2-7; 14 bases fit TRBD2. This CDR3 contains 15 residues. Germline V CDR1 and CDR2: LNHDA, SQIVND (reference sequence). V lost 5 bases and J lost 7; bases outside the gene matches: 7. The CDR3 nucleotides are TGTGCCAGTAGTGTGGGACTAGCGGGAGAGGTTGAGCAGTACTTC. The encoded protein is CASSVGLAGEVEQYF. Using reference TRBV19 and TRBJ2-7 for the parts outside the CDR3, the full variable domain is DGGITQSPKYLFRKEGQNVTLSCEQNLNHDAMYWYRQDPGQGLRLIYYSQIVNDFQKGDIAEGYSVSREKKESFPLTVTSAQKNPTAFYLCASSVGLAGEVEQYFGPGTRLTVT.

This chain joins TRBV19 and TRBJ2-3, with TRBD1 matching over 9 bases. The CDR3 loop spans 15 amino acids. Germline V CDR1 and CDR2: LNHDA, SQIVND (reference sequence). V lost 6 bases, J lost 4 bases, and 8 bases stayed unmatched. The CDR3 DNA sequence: TGTGCCAGTAGCCAGACAGGGGGGGATTCAGATACGCAGTATTTT. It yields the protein CASSQTGGDSDTQYF. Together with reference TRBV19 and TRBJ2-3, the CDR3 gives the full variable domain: DGGITQSPKYLFRKEGQNVTLSCEQNLNHDAMYWYRQDPGQGLRLIYYSQIVNDFQKGDIAEGYSVSREKKESFPLTVTSAQKNPTAFYLCASSQTGGDSDTQYFGPGTRLTVL.

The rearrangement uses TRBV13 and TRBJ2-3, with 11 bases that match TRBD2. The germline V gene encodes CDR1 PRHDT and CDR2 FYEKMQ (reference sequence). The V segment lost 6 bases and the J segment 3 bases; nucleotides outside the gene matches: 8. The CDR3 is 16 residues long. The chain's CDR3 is CASSLAGGQKTDTQYF. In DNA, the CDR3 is TGTGCCAGCAGTCTAGCGGGAGGCCAAAAGACAGATACGCAGTATTTT. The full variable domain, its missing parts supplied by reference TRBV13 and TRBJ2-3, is AAGVIQSPRHLIKEKRETATLKCYPIPRHDTVYWYQQGPGQDPQFLISFYEKMQSDKGSIPDRFSAQQFSDYHSELNMSSLELGDSALYFCASSLAGGQKTDTQYFGPGTRLTVL.

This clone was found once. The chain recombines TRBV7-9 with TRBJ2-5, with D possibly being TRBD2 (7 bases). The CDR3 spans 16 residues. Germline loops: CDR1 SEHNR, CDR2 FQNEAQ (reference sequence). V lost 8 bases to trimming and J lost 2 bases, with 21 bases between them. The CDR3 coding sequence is TGTGCCAGCGGGCCGAACTTAGGGGGGGCACAAGAGACCCAGTACTTC. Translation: CASGPNLGGAQETQYF. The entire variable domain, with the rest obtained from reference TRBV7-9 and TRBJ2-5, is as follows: DTGVSQNPRHKITKRGQNVTFRCDPISEHNRLYWYRQTLGQGPEFLTYFQNEAQLEKSRLLSDRFSAERPKGSFSTLEIQRTEQGDSAMYLCASGPNLGGAQETQYFGPGTRLLVL.

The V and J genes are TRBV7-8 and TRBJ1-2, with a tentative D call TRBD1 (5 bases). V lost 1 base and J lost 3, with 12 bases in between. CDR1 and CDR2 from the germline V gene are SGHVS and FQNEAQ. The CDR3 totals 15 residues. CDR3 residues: CASSLGAGVDYGYTF. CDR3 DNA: TGTGCCAGCAGCTTAGGGGCGGGGGTAGACTATGGCTACACCTTC.

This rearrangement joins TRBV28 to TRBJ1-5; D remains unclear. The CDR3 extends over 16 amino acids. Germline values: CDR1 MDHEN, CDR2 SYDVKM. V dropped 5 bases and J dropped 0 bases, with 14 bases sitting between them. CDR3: CASSPDRQDSNQPQHF. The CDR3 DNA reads TGTGCCAGCAGTCCAGACCGACAAGATAGCAATCAGCCCCAGCATTTT.

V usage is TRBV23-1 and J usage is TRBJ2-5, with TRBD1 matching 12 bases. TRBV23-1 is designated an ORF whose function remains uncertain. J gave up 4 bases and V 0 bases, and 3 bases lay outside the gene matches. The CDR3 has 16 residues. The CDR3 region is CASSQSRDRGRETQYF. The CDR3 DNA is TGCGCCAGCAGTCAATCGAGGGACAGGGGGCGAGAGACCCAGTACTTC.

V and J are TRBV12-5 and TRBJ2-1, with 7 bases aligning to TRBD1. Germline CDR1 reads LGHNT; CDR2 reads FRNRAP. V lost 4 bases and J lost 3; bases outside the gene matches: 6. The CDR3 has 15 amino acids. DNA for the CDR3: TGTGCTAGTGGTTCAACTGGGGACAGCTACAATGAGCAGTTCTTC. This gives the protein CASGSTGDSYNEQFF.

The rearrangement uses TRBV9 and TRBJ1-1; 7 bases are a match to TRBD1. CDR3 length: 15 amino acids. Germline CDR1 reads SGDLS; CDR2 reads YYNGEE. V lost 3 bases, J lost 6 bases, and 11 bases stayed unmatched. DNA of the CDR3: TGTGCCAGCAGCGCTTCCCACGACAGGGCCCCTGAAGCTTTCTTT. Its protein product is CASSASHDRAPEAFF.

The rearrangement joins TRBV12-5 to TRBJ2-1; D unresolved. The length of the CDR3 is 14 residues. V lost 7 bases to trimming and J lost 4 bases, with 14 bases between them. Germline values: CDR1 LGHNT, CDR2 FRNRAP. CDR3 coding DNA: TGTGCTAGTGTATTCGGGTTGGGTTACAATGAGCAGTTCTTC. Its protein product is CASVFGLGYNEQFF.

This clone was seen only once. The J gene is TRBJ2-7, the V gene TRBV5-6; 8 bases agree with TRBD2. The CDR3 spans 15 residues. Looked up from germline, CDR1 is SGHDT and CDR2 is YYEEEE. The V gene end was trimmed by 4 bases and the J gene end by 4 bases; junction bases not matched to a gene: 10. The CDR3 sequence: CASSRGGRGLYEQYF. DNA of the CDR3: TGTGCCAGCAGCCGGGGGGGCCGGGGCTTATACGAGCAGTACTTC.

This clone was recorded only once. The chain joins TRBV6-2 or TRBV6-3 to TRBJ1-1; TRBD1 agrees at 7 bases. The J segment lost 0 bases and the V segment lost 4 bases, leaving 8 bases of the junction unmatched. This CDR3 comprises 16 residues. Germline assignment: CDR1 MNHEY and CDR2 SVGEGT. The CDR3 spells CASSFGTDRLNTEAFF. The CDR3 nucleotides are TGTGCCAGCAGTTTCGGAACGGACAGGTTGAACACTGAAGCTTTCTTT.

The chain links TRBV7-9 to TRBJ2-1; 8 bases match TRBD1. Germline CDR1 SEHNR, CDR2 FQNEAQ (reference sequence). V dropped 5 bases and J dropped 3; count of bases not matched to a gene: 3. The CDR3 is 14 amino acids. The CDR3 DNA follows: TGTGCCAGCAGCGCAGGACAGGGCTACAATGAGCAGTTCTTC. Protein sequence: CASSAGQGYNEQFF.

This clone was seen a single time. The CDR3: CASSHSDNRGEKLFF. For the CDR3, the DNA is TGTGCCAGCAGCCACTCGGATAACCGGGGTGAAAAACTGTTTTTT. V gene TRBV16 combines with J gene TRBJ1-4, with D uncertain. Trimming took off 3 bases at V and 7 bases at J, with 15 bases between the two ends. Germline V CDR1 and CDR2: KGHSY, FQNENV. The length of the CDR3 is 15 residues.

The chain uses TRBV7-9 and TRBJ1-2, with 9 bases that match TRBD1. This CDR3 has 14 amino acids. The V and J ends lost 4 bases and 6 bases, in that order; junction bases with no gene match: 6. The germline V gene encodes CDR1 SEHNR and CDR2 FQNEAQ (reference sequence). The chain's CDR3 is CASSSGQGIDGYTF. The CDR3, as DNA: TGTGCCAGCAGCTCAGGACAGGGGATCGATGGCTACACCTTC.

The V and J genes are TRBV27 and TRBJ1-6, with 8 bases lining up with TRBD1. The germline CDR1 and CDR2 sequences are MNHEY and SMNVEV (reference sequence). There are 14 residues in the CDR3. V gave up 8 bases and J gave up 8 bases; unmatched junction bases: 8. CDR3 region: CASGRQGIDSPLHF. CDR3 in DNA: TGTGCCAGCGGTAGACAGGGGATAGATTCACCCCTCCACTTT.

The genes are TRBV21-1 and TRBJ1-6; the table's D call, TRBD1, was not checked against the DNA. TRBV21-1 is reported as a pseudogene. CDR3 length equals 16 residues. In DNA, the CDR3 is TGTGCCAGCAGAACTGACAGGACAAGTTATAATTCACCCCTCCACTTT. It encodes CASRTDRTSYNSPLHF.

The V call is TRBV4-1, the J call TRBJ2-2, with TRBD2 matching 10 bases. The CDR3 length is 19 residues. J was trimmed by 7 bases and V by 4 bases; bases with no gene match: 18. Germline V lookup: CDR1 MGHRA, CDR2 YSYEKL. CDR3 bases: TGCGCCAGCAGCCCACTCACCCTAGCGGGAGTATCGTTGGGCGGGGAGCTGTTTTTT. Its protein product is CASSPLTLAGVSLGGELFF.

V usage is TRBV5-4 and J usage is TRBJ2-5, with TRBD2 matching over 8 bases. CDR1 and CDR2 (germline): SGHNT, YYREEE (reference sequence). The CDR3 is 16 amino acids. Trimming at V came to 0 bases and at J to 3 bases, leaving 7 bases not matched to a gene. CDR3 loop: CASSLAPGTSKETQYF. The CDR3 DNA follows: TGTGCCAGCAGCTTGGCCCCCGGGACTAGTAAAGAGACCCAGTACTTC.

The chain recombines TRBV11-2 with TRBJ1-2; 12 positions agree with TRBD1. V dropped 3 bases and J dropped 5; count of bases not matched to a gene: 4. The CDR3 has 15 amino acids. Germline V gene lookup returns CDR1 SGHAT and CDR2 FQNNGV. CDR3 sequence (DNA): TGTGCCAGCAGCTTGGGACAGGGGGCTCTATATGGCTACACCTTC. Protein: CASSLGQGALYGYTF.

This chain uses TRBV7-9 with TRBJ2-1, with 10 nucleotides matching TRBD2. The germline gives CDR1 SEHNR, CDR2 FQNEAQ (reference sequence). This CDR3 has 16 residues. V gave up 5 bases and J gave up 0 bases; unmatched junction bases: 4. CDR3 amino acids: CASSRTSGSSYNEQFF. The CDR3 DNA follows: TGTGCCAGCAGCCGGACTAGCGGCAGCTCCTACAATGAGCAGTTCTTC.

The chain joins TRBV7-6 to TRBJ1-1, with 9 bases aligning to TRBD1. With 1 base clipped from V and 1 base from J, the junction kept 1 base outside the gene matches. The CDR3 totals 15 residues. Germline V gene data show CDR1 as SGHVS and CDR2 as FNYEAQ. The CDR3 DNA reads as TGTGCCAGCAGCTTAGTGGGACAGGGGAACACTGAAGCTTTCTTT. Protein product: CASSLVGQGNTEAFF.